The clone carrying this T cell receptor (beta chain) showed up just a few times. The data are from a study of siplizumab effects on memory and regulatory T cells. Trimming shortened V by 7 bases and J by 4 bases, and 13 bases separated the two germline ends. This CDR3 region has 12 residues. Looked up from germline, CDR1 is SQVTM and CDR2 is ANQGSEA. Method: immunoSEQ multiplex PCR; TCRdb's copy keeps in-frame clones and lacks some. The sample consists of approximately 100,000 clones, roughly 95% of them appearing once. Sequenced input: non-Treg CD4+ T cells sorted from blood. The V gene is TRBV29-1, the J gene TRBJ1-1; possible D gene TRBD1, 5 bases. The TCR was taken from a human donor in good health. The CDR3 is CSAVRGGTEAFF. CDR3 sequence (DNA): TGCAGCGCAGTAAGGGGCGGCACTGAAGCTTTCTTT.